These 16 T cell receptor beta chains originate from one sample sequenced in a study of blood T cells in healthy people across ages. Next came a second PCR, run for about 6 to 12 cycles, which used a sample-barcoded 5' primer along with a J-beta primer mix. One entry per CDR3 protein, called by TCRdb with MiXCR from the 5' RACE reads. In the table there are some 1,800,000 distinct CDR3 sequences, about 39% of which are singletons. The sample comprised blood. These receptors were collected from a human donor in good health.

With respect to this clonotype: Just one base apart from a much larger clone, this may be a read error. The chain is built from TRBV6-5 and TRBJ2-2; D gene unclear. Per the germline V gene, CDR1 is MNHEY and CDR2 is SVGAGI. The CDR3 spans 15 residues. As DNA, the CDR3 is TGTGCCGGCAGTTATAGTGAGTCGAACACCGGGGAGCTGTTTTTT. Its protein product is CAGSYSESNTGELFF.

Only a few counts were recorded for this clonotype. V gene TRBV29-1 combines with J gene TRBJ1-2, with D uncertain. The V end was cut by 2 bases, the J end by 6 bases, with 10 bases between. The germline gives CDR1 SQVTM, CDR2 ANQGSEA. CDR3 length: 12 amino acids. CDR3 region: CSVESGDNGYTF. In DNA form, the CDR3 reads TGCAGCGTTGAATCTGGGGATAATGGCTACACCTTC.

J is TRBJ2-3 and V is TRBV28; TRBD1 might be the D (5 bases). This CDR3 contains 13 residues. From germline, CDR1 is MDHEN and CDR2 SYDVKM. Trimming stripped 2 bases from V and 11 bases from J, with 14 bases between. The CDR3 bases are TGTGCCAGCAGTTTAAGGGGCGTTGGGCAGCAGTATTTT. As protein: CASSLRGVGQQYF.

This clonotype has only a few counts. This sequence joins TRBV25-1 and TRBJ2-1; TRBD2 agrees at 10 bases. Germline V lookup: CDR1 MGHDK, CDR2 SYGVNS. This CDR3 has 14 amino acids. V lost 6 bases and J lost 8; bases outside the gene matches: 7. CDR3 region: CASRPSGGAHEQFF. The CDR3 DNA reads TGTGCCAGCAGGCCCAGCGGGGGGGCACATGAGCAGTTCTTC.

This clonotype has only a few counts. This chain joins TRBV30 and TRBJ2-5, with unresolved D. CDR3 length: 13 amino acids. V gave up 1 base and J gave up 4 bases, with 10 bases separating them. Germline assignment: CDR1 GTSNPN and CDR2 SVGIG (reference sequence). DNA of the CDR3: TGTGCCTGGAGTGGGGCATCAGGAGAGACCCAGTACTTC. Translated, it gives CAWSGASGETQYF.

There are a few counts of this clonotype. The J gene is TRBJ1-1, the V gene TRBV4-3; D is perhaps TRBD1 (6 bases). The CDR3 is 13 amino acids. From germline, CDR1 is LGHNA and CDR2 YSLEER. Trimming shortened V by 2 bases and J by 10 bases, and 14 bases separated the two germline ends. Here the CDR3 reads CASSQNPGAAAFF. The CDR3 region has the DNA TGCGCCAGCAGCCAAAATCCGGGGGCGGCAGCTTTCTTT.

The chain is built from TRBV3-1 and TRBJ2-5; D is possibly TRBD2 (5 bases). Looked up from germline, CDR1 is LGHDT and CDR2 is YNNKEL (reference sequence). The CDR3 length is 13 residues. V was pared by 1 base and J by 11 bases, with 14 bases between. CDR3 sequence (DNA): TGTGCCAGCAGCCAAGTACGGTTGAGGGAGCAGTACTTC. Translated, it gives CASSQVRLREQYF.

This clonotype turned up a few times. The junction departs from the called germline gene at one end, perhaps through a read error. The chain couples TRBV19 to TRBJ2-2, with D possibly being TRBD2 (6 bases). CDR3 size: 13 residues. Germline V gene sequence: CDR1 LNHDA, CDR2 SQIVND (reference sequence). The CDR3 nucleotides read TGTGCCAGTATGGTGGGGCACACCGGGGGGCTGTTTTTT. This translates into CASMVGHTGGLFF.

The chain is built from TRBV18 and TRBJ1-5; no reliable D call. Deletions cut 3 bases from V and 0 bases from J, with 6 bases between. Per the germline V gene, CDR1 is KGHSH and CDR2 is LQKENI. CDR3 length: 14 amino acids. The CDR3, as DNA: TGTGCCAGCTCACCCAGCAATAGCAATCAGCCCCAGCATTTT. Translation gives CASSPSNSNQPQHF.

The J gene is TRBJ2-3, the V gene TRBV12-3 or TRBV12-4; 9 bases align to TRBD1. The V segment lost 10 bases and the J segment 14 bases; nucleotides outside the gene matches: 13. The CDR3 consists of 12 residues. For the CDR3, the DNA is TGTGCCATAAAGAGGGACAGGGTCGAGTTGTATTTT. Translation: CAIKRDRVELYF.

The table lists this clonotype with a few counts. The genes are TRBV7-3 and TRBJ2-3; 8 bases agree with TRBD2. The CDR3 is 16 residues long. Germline CDR1 and CDR2: SGHTA and FQGTGA. J lost 4 bases, V lost 1 base, and 7 bases had no gene match. As DNA, the CDR3 is TGTGCCAGCAGCTTAATGGGCGGGGGGAACTCAGATACGCAGTATTTT. Amino acid sequence: CASSLMGGGNSDTQYF.

The chain carries TRBV15 and TRBJ2-5; possibly TRBD1 or TRBD2 for D (6 bases each). V lost 0 bases and J lost 2, with 13 bases in between. Germline V gene data show CDR1 as LNHNV and CDR2 as YYDKDF (reference sequence). The length of the CDR3 is 16 residues. In DNA, the CDR3 is TGTGCCACCAGCAGAGATGGAGGGACACAACAAGAGACCCAGTACTTC. Translation: CATSRDGGTQQETQYF.

This clonotype was found a few times. CDR3 bases: TGCGCCAGCAGCTTGGGTCGTGGAGGGGGCTTTGACATTCAGTACTTC. It translates to CASSLGRGGGFDIQYF. V and J are TRBV5-1 and TRBJ2-4; a possible D gene is TRBD1 (7 bases). Germline CDR1 is SGHRS and CDR2 is YFSETQ. The length of the CDR3 is 16 residues. V lost 0 bases, J lost 8 bases, and 18 bases lay in between.

The chain joins TRBV9 to TRBJ2-1, with 8 bases lining up with TRBD2. Trimming cost V 5 bases and J 9 bases; bases outside gene matches: 4. Looked up from germline, CDR1 is SGDLS and CDR2 is YYNGEE. The CDR3 length is 12 residues. The DNA of the CDR3 is TGTGCCAGCAGTCACGGGGGGGCTGAGCAGTTCTTC. It specifies CASSHGGAEQFF.

On this clonotype: An end of the junction does not agree with germline; a read error may underlie this. The chain is built from TRBV6-6 and TRBJ2-4; D assignment may be TRBD1 or TRBD2 (5 bases each). The CDR3 is 14 residues long. Looked up from germline, CDR1 is MNHNY and CDR2 is SVGAGI (reference sequence). The CDR3 DNA follows: TGTACCAGCAGTCCCCGGACACCTTTAGGGGAGCAGTACTTC. Protein: CTSSPRTPLGEQYF.

The chain has TRBV5-1 and TRBJ1-1; D is perhaps TRBD1 (5 bases). The germline V gene has CDR1 SGHRS and CDR2 YFSETQ. V lost 2 bases and J lost 7, with 15 bases in between. The CDR3 spans 14 residues. The CDR3 sequence: CASSLILIRDEAFF. The CDR3 DNA is TGCGCCAGCAGCTTAATCCTGATCAGGGATGAAGCTTTCTTT.